The 22 T cell receptor beta chains below come from one sample, sequenced in a study of early T cells in non-severe SARS-CoV-2 infection. TCRdb ran MiXCR on the 5' RACE reads and lists one entry per CDR3 protein. The data hold about 44,000 distinct CDR3 sequences, with 5.5% to 7.5% observed a single time. Sequencing input: whole blood. The origin of the receptors is an adult who was a healthcare worker with PCR-confirmed SARS-CoV-2 infection or an uninfected control (not recorded which).

A few counts support this clonotype. The V call is TRBV5-1, the J call TRBJ2-3; 16 bases align to TRBD2. With 4 bases clipped from V and 4 bases from J, the junction kept 3 bases outside the gene matches. Germline lookup yields CDR1 SGHRS and CDR2 YFSETQ. The CDR3 is made up of 16 amino acids. CDR3 loop: CASSAGTSGGADTQYF. The CDR3 region has the DNA TGCGCCAGCAGCGCCGGGACTAGCGGGGGGGCAGATACGCAGTATTTT.

The chain combines TRBV3-1 with TRBJ2-1; D is uncertain. Germline loops: CDR1 LGHDT, CDR2 YNNKEL (reference sequence). Trimming cost V 5 bases and J 4 bases, with 12 bases left between them. The CDR3 is made up of 14 amino acids. The chain's CDR3 is CASSDPIGYNEQFF. As DNA, the CDR3 is TGTGCCAGCAGCGACCCCATAGGGTACAATGAGCAGTTCTTC.

This clonotype has only a few counts. The CDR3: CASSRTLGTGEISGNTIYF. The CDR3 DNA follows: TGTGCCAGCAGCCGGACCCTCGGGACAGGGGAAATTAGTGGAAACACCATATATTTT. The chain carries TRBV7-2 and TRBJ1-3; 10 bases map to TRBD1. Trimming at V came to 5 bases and at J to 3 bases, leaving 16 bases not matched to a gene. Germline loops: CDR1 SGHTA, CDR2 FQGNSA. The CDR3 has 19 residues.

This clonotype was counted many times. The chain is built from TRBV12-3 or TRBV12-4 and TRBJ1-5; 7 bases agree with TRBD1. This CDR3 is built from 17 residues. V was pared by 6 bases and J by 1 base, with 12 bases of the junction left unmatched. CDR3 protein: CASSSGEGAASNQPQHF. The DNA of the CDR3 is TGTGCCAGCAGCTCGGGGGAGGGGGCGGCGAGCAATCAGCCCCAGCATTTT.

The chain uses TRBV11-2 and TRBJ2-7, with D perhaps given as TRBD1 or TRBD2 (5 bases each). Germline CDR1 reads SGHAT; CDR2 reads FQNNGV. The CDR3 consists of 14 residues. Deletions cut 3 bases from V and 1 base from J, with 10 bases between. The CDR3 is CASSFGTESYEQYF. The CDR3, as DNA: TGTGCCAGCAGCTTCGGGACCGAATCCTACGAGCAGTACTTC.

Points on this clonotype: This may be a read error, as it is one base from a much larger clone. The chain employs TRBV20-1 and TRBJ1-1; possible D gene TRBD1, 6 bases. This CDR3 is built from 14 residues. The V end was cut by 6 bases, the J end by 1 base, with 15 bases between. Germline V gene sequence: CDR1 DFQATT, CDR2 SNEGSKA (reference sequence). The CDR3 spells CSAFIGQTNTEAFF. The CDR3 nucleotides are TGCAGTGCCTTCATAGGACAGACGAACACTGAAGCTTTCTTT.

The chain joins TRBV6-6 to TRBJ2-7; D is ambiguous. V was trimmed by 6 bases and J by 1 base, leaving 7 bases between them. Germline V gene data show CDR1 as MNHNY and CDR2 as SVGAGI (reference sequence). This CDR3 has 12 residues. The DNA of the CDR3 is TGTGCCAGCAGCTCATATTCCTACGAGCAGTACTTC. This translates into CASSSYSYEQYF.

This clonotype was found a few times. The chain has TRBV7-6 and TRBJ1-1, with 11 bases lining up with TRBD1. Germline values: CDR1 SGHVS, CDR2 FNYEAQ. V was pared by 5 bases and J by 5 bases, with 4 bases of the junction left unmatched. This CDR3 comprises 14 residues. The chain's CDR3 is CASSKDRGPTEAFF. The CDR3 DNA is TGTGCCAGCAGCAAGGACAGGGGGCCAACTGAAGCTTTCTTT.

This clonotype came up many times. V is TRBV6-1 and J is TRBJ2-5; TRBD1 is a possible D gene (6 bases). V gave up 1 base and J gave up 5 bases, with 17 bases separating them. The V gene's germline CDR1 is MNHNS and CDR2 SASEGT. CDR3 size: 16 residues. CDR3 DNA: TGTGCCAGCAGTGAAGGTGTAGGACAGCACCGGGAGACCCAGTACTTC. Its protein is CASSEGVGQHRETQYF.

In this sample, this clonotype turned up many times. This sequence joins TRBV4-1 and TRBJ1-6, with 8 bases that match TRBD1. CDR1 and CDR2 from the germline V gene are MGHRA and YSYEKL. The V and J ends lost 3 bases and 7 bases, in that order; junction bases with no gene match: 8. This CDR3 region has 16 residues. CDR3 residues: CASSQGPGGTNSPLHF. The CDR3 region has the DNA TGCGCCAGCAGCCAGGGTCCAGGGGGCACAAATTCACCCCTCCACTTT.

In its sample, this clonotype was seen many times. The chain employs TRBV5-1 and TRBJ1-2; D may be TRBD1 (5 bases). V was clipped by 3 bases and J by 4 bases, with 13 bases between them. Germline V gene data show CDR1 as SGHRS and CDR2 as YFSETQ. The CDR3 consists of 14 residues. CDR3 DNA sequence: TGCGCCAGCAGCTCCGACGGGGCGTCCTATGGCTACACCTTC. This gives the protein CASSSDGASYGYTF. Combining the CDR3 with reference TRBV5-1 and TRBJ1-2 gives the whole variable domain KAGVTQTPRYLIKTRGQQVTLSCSPISGHRSVSWYQQTPGQGLQFLFEYFSETQRNKGNFPGRFSGRQFSNSRSEMNVSTLELGDSALYLCASSSDGASYGYTFGSGTRLTVV.

The chain links TRBV5-6 to TRBJ1-1; D is possibly TRBD1 (5 bases). Germline-derived CDR1 and CDR2 are SGHDT and YYEEEE. The length of the CDR3 is 17 residues. V was trimmed by 4 bases and J by 3 bases, leaving 22 bases between them. CDR3 nucleotide sequence: TGTGCCAGCAGCCTGTCGGTGGACGCAGGGATGGACACTGAAGCTTTCTTT. Protein product: CASSLSVDAGMDTEAFF.

This clonotype has a count of ten or more. The chain uses TRBV12-5 and TRBJ2-5, with 10 bases identical to TRBD2. Trimming cost V 3 bases and J 4 bases; bases outside gene matches: 5. This CDR3 spans 15 amino acids. Germline loops: CDR1 LGHNT, CDR2 FRNRAP. This CDR3 reads CASGFSGGPGETQYF. DNA of the CDR3: TGTGCTAGTGGTTTTAGCGGGGGGCCGGGAGAGACCCAGTACTTC.

The rearrangement links TRBV28 to TRBJ2-5, with 7 positions matching TRBD2. Trimming cost V 4 bases and J 2 bases; bases outside gene matches: 4. There are 14 residues in the CDR3. Germline V CDR1 and CDR2: MDHEN, SYDVKM. DNA for the CDR3: TGTGCCAGCAGTTGGATTAGCGGGCAAGAGACCCAGTACTTC. This translates into CASSWISGQETQYF.

The rearrangement uses TRBV11-2 and TRBJ2-1; 11 bases align to TRBD2. This CDR3 comprises 14 residues. CDR1 is SGHAT, CDR2 FQNNGV, per germline. V trimming: 5 bases; J trimming: 6 bases; junction bases outside the gene matches: 3. The CDR3 sequence: CASSNSGGANEQFF. The CDR3 nucleotides are TGTGCCAGCAGCAATAGCGGGGGGGCCAATGAGCAGTTCTTC.

This clonotype came up many times. The J gene is TRBJ2-5, the V gene TRBV5-1; 8 positions match TRBD1. V was clipped by 5 bases and J by 2 bases; unmatched bases: 8. This CDR3 has 15 residues. CDR1 is SGHRS, CDR2 YFSETQ, per germline. The chain's CDR3 is CASRIAGTGQETQYF. The CDR3 nucleotides read TGCGCCAGCAGGATTGCCGGGACAGGTCAAGAGACCCAGTACTTC.

This clonotype was seen more than once but under ten times. This rearrangement joins TRBV5-1 to TRBJ2-1; the match to TRBD1 covers 11 bases. Looked up from germline, CDR1 is SGHRS and CDR2 is YFSETQ. V dropped 4 bases and J dropped 5; count of bases not matched to a gene: 5. The CDR3 is 15 residues long. The CDR3 region is CASSQGQGANNEQFF. The DNA of the CDR3 is TGCGCCAGCAGCCAAGGACAGGGGGCTAACAATGAGCAGTTCTTC. The whole variable domain, remainder taken from reference TRBV5-1 and TRBJ2-1, is KAGVTQTPRYLIKTRGQQVTLSCSPISGHRSVSWYQQTPGQGLQFLFEYFSETQRNKGNFPGRFSGRQFSNSRSEMNVSTLELGDSALYLCASSQGQGANNEQFFGPGTRLTVL.

This clonotype occurred many times. The chain recombines TRBV28 with TRBJ2-1; 7 bases map to TRBD2. This CDR3 spans 16 amino acids. The V and J ends lost 1 base and 0 bases, in that order; junction bases with no gene match: 3. From germline, CDR1 is MDHEN and CDR2 SYDVKM. This chain's CDR3 is CASSLSGRGSYNEQFF. The CDR3 DNA reads as TGTGCCAGCAGTTTATCTGGGAGGGGCTCCTACAATGAGCAGTTCTTC.

This clonotype was observed at least ten times. The chain links TRBV7-2 to TRBJ1-1; no clear D gene. This CDR3 is built from 13 residues. The germline V gene has CDR1 SGHTA and CDR2 FQGNSA. Deletions cut 5 bases from V and 6 bases from J, with 13 bases between. The CDR3: CASSSPETSEAFF. The CDR3 DNA follows: TGTGCCAGCAGCAGCCCTGAGACATCTGAAGCTTTCTTT.

This clonotype appeared many times. The rearrangement uses TRBV11-2 and TRBJ2-7, with TRBD1 as a possible D gene (5 bases). Trimming left V 1 base short and J 3 bases short, with 7 bases between. Germline assignment: CDR1 SGHAT and CDR2 FQNNGV. This CDR3 spans 13 amino acids. CDR3: CASSLAGFYEQYF. CDR3 bases: TGTGCCAGCAGCTTAGCAGGGTTCTACGAGCAGTACTTC.

The chain is built from TRBV28 and TRBJ2-2, with D possibly being TRBD2 (5 bases). Between the trimmed V and J ends, which lost 6 bases and 1 base, there was a span of 12 bases. Germline CDR1 reads MDHEN; CDR2 reads SYDVKM. The CDR3 spans 15 residues. In nucleotides, the CDR3 is TGTGCCAGCAGACCCACGGACTTGAACACCGGGGAGCTGTTTTTT. The encoded protein is CASRPTDLNTGELFF.

In this sample, this clonotype turned up many times. This chain links TRBV11-2 with TRBJ2-2; 11 bases map to TRBD1. The CDR3 extends over 15 amino acids. Trimming at V came to 5 bases and at J to 5 bases, leaving 4 bases not matched to a gene. CDR1 SGHAT and CDR2 FQNNGV come from the germline V gene. CDR3 DNA: TGTGCCAGCAGCCCCCGGGACAGGGGGACCGGGGAGCTGTTTTTT. It is translated as CASSPRDRGTGELFF.